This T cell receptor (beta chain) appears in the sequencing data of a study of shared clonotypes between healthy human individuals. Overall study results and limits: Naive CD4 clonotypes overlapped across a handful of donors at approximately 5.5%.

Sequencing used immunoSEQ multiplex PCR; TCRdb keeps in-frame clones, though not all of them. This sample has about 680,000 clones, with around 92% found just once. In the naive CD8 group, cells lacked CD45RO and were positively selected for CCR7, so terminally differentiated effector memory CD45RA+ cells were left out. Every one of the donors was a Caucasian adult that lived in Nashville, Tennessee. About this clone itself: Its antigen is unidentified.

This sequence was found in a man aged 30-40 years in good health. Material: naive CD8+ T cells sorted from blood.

The CDR3 sequence is CASSDWGLGNNEQFF. CDR3 bases: TGTGCCAGCAGCGATTGGGGACTAGGGAACAATGAGCAGTTCTTC. The genes are TRBV9 and TRBJ2-1; 8 bases map to TRBD2. After removal of 3 bases from V and 5 bases from J, the junction contained 7 bases not matched to a gene. The CDR3 covers 15 residues. Looked up from germline, CDR1 is SGDLS and CDR2 is YYNGEE.